This T cell receptor (beta chain) was sequenced during a study of T cells in women clearing cervical HPV infection. The overall study: Cases: HPV16-related CIN3 or worse on histology, 2 invasive cancers. For cases, blood was sampled a median about 160 days after lesion detection, interquartile range roughly 80 to 200 days.

Some clones are missing from TCRdb's copy, which holds only in-frame ones; the method was immunoSEQ multiplex PCR. Here the sample table reports tens of thousands of clones. This TCR came from a woman aged 18 to 75 with a cervical HPV16 infection that either progressed to CIN3+ or cleared (not recorded which). Sequencing input: blood buffy coat.

Partial CDR3 DNA: TGTGCCACCAAAGACCAAGGGGGCACAAATGAAAAG. Its translation is CATKDQGGTNEK. The CDR3 reads in full as CATKDQGGTNEKLFF. The V and J genes are TRBV19 and TRBJ2-2; 7 bases fit TRBD1. The CDR3 goes on 3 residues after the read ends, and that part is filled in from the germline J gene. The CDR3 spans 15 residues. Looked up from germline, CDR1 is LNHDA and CDR2 is SQIVND (reference sequence).